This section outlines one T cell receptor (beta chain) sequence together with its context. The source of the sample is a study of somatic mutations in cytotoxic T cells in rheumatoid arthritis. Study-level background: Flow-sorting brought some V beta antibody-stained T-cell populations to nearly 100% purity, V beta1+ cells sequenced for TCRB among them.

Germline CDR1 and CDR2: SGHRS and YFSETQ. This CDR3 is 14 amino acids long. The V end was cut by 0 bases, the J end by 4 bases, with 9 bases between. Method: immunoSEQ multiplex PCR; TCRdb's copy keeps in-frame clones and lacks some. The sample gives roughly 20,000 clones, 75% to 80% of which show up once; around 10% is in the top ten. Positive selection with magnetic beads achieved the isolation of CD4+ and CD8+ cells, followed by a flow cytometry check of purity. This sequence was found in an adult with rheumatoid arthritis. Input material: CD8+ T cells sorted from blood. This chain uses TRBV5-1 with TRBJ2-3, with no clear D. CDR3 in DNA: TGCGCCAGCAGCTTGGGTTCCCTCCCAGATACGCAGTATTTT. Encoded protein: CASSLGSLPDTQYF.